This passage covers 15 T cell receptor beta chains from one sample sequenced in a study of beta chain features in type 1 diabetes. Since all of the isolated RNA was reverse transcribed, expressed TCRB transcripts were what got sequenced. Assay used: immunoSEQ multiplex PCR; TCRdb lists only in-frame clones, some missing. The table shows about 360,000 clones, with approximately 12% occurring only once. What was sequenced was naive CD4+ T cells from blood. These receptors came from a man between 18 and 29 years old in good health.

This clone was counted a few times. The chain couples TRBV7-9 to TRBJ2-7; 8 bases fit TRBD2. Unmatched junction bases numbered 14, after V lost 1 base and J lost 3 bases. From germline, CDR1 is SEHNR and CDR2 FQNEAQ (reference sequence). The CDR3 extends over 18 amino acids. The CDR3: CASSLDLLAGGPNYEQYF. For the CDR3, the DNA is TGTGCCAGCAGCTTAGATCTTCTGGCGGGGGGACCGAACTACGAGCAGTACTTC.

This clone has a handful of counts. This chain links TRBV30 with TRBJ2-7; 7 nucleotides agree with TRBD1. Trimming at V came to 5 bases and at J to 1 base, leaving 11 bases not matched to a gene. Germline CDR1 is GTSNPN and CDR2 is SVGIG (reference sequence). The CDR3 runs to 15 residues. CDR3 residues: CAWGSYDRDSYEQYF. CDR3 DNA: TGTGCCTGGGGCTCTTATGACAGGGATTCCTACGAGCAGTACTTC.

This clone was seen a few times. This chain joins TRBV5-1 and TRBJ2-5, with TRBD2 identical over 9 bases. CDR3 size: 14 residues. The V gene's germline CDR1 is SGHRS and CDR2 YFSETQ. Losses at the gene ends were 4 bases for V and 7 bases for J; bases not matched to a gene: 8. Here the CDR3 reads CASSMGLAGRTQYF. The DNA of the CDR3 is TGCGCCAGCAGCATGGGACTAGCTGGTAGGACCCAGTACTTC.

This clone was observed at least ten times. The chain combines TRBV29-1 with TRBJ2-5, with no clear D. This CDR3 is 10 amino acids long. V was trimmed by 5 bases and J by 5 bases, leaving 6 bases between them. Germline CDR1 reads SQVTM; CDR2 reads ANQGSEA. The CDR3 loop is CSVLRETQYF. The CDR3 DNA follows: TGCAGCGTTCTCAGGGAGACCCAGTACTTC.

About this clone itself: Additional DNA sequences in this sample encode the identical CDR3. V gene TRBV7-2 combines with J gene TRBJ2-7; D is unresolved. The CDR3 is made up of 12 amino acids. In germline, CDR1 is SGHTA, CDR2 FQGNSA. V was clipped by 3 bases and J by 0 bases, with 3 bases between them. The CDR3 coding sequence is TGTGCCAGCAGCTTGAGCTCCTACGAGCAGTACTTC. Its protein is CASSLSSYEQYF.

This clone showed up just a few times. This chain links TRBV30 with TRBJ1-1; 10 bases are a match to TRBD1. With 5 bases clipped from V and 5 bases from J, the junction kept 8 bases outside the gene matches. In germline, CDR1 is GTSNPN, CDR2 SVGIG (reference sequence). This CDR3 region has 14 residues. Here the CDR3 DNA reads TGTGCCTGGGGCCGTGGGACAGGGGCTACTGAAGCTTTCTTT. It yields the protein CAWGRGTGATEAFF.

This clone was detected only a few times. The CDR3 here is CASSPKFGIRTQYF. The CDR3 DNA reads TGTGCCAGCTCACCAAAGTTCGGGATCCGGACGCAGTATTTT. The chain carries TRBV18 and TRBJ2-3; possibly TRBD2 for D (5 bases). The CDR3 is 14 residues long. Per germline, CDR1 KGHSH and CDR2 LQKENI. V was shortened by 2 bases and J by 9 bases, with 15 bases between the two germline ends.

V is TRBV7-6 and J is TRBJ2-3; possibly TRBD1 for D (6 bases). V lost 5 bases, J lost 3 bases, and 12 bases lay in between. The CDR3 length is 14 residues. Germline V lookup: CDR1 SGHVS, CDR2 FNYEAQ. This chain's CDR3 is CASSLRTVTDTQYF. In nucleotides, the CDR3 is TGTGCCAGCAGCCTCCGGACAGTAACAGATACGCAGTATTTT.

This clone was seen a few times. The rearrangement joins TRBV7-8 to TRBJ2-2; 8 bases are shared with TRBD1. Germline assignment: CDR1 SGHVS and CDR2 FQNEAQ. This CDR3 spans 17 amino acids. With V trimmed by 2 bases and J by 6 bases, 11 bases remained unmatched. The CDR3 loop reads CASSLFRQGAQSGELFF. CDR3 nucleotides: TGTGCCAGCAGCTTATTTAGGCAGGGGGCGCAGTCCGGGGAGCTGTTTTTT.

Only a few counts were recorded for this clone. J is TRBJ2-3 and V is TRBV4-3; 7 bases line up with TRBD2. The germline V gene has CDR1 LGHNA and CDR2 YSLEER. V gave up 1 base and J gave up 5 bases; unmatched junction bases: 3. The CDR3 consists of 14 residues. CDR3 sequence (DNA): TGCGCCAGCAGCCAAGGGCGGGGGATAGATACGCAGTATTTT. The encoded protein is CASSQGRGIDTQYF.

This rearrangement joins TRBV29-1 to TRBJ1-5; D uncertain. Germline V gene data show CDR1 as SQVTM and CDR2 as ANQGSEA. Trimming removed 3 bases at V and 9 bases at J, with 15 bases between. CDR3 length: 13 residues. In nucleotides, the CDR3 is TGCAGCGTTGAGTCGGGTCCGGGGTGGCCCCAGCATTTT. The encoded protein is CSVESGPGWPQHF.

A few counts support this clone. The gene calls are TRBV28 and TRBJ2-1; TRBD2 matches 14 bases. V lost 6 bases to trimming and J lost 15 bases; unmatched junction nucleotides: 13. In germline, CDR1 is MDHEN, CDR2 SYDVKM. The CDR3 is made up of 15 amino acids. CDR3 amino acids: CASSRGLAGAHTWFF. CDR3 DNA: TGTGCCAGCAGCCGGGGACTAGCGGGAGCTCATACTTGGTTCTTC. The complete variable domain, with remaining parts taken from reference TRBV28 and TRBJ2-1, reads DVKVTQSSRYLVKRTGEKVFLECVQDMDHENMFWYRQDPGLGLRLIYFSYDVKMKEKGDIPEGYSVSREKKERFSLILESASTNQTSMYLCASSRGLAGAHTWFFGPGTRLTVL.

The sample holds a few counts of this clone. CDR3 nucleotide sequence: TGTGCCAGCAGCCCGCGGGCGGGGGGGATCTACAATGAGCAGTTCTTC. Amino acids: CASSPRAGGIYNEQFF. The chain couples TRBV6-6 to TRBJ2-1; 9 positions match TRBD2. CDR3 length: 16 residues. V lost 6 bases to trimming and J lost 3 bases; unmatched junction nucleotides: 9. Germline assignment: CDR1 MNHNY and CDR2 SVGAGI (reference sequence).

CDR3 sequence: CASSLPTSGRGDTQYF. CDR3 nucleotide sequence: TGCGCCAGCAGCTTACCTACTAGCGGGAGGGGAGATACGCAGTATTTT. The chain carries TRBV5-1 and TRBJ2-3; 13 positions match TRBD2. The V gene's germline CDR1 is SGHRS and CDR2 YFSETQ. Losses at the gene ends were 2 bases for V and 5 bases for J; bases not matched to a gene: 5. The CDR3 has 16 residues.

This clone was detected many times. V usage is TRBV7-9 and J usage is TRBJ2-3; a weak D match, TRBD1 (6 bases). Trimming pared 11 bases from V and 0 bases from J, leaving 15 bases between. The CDR3 has 14 amino acids. Germline CDR1 reads SEHNR; CDR2 reads FQNEAQ (reference sequence). CDR3 bases: TGTGCCGCCAACGGACAGCTTAGCACAGATACGCAGTATTTT. This codes for CAANGQLSTDTQYF.